The subject of this entry is one T cell receptor beta chain. What it binds is unknown. Documented time point: week 23, last vaccination. Topical imiquimod was applied with each vaccine dose, which held 300 ug of mutant IDH1 20-mer peptide. Astrocytomas found in donors were new, WHO grade 3 or 4, IDH1-mutant and ATRX-lost. The data are from a study of a mutant IDH1 vaccine in newly diagnosed glioma. Looking at the study overall: All eight of the vaccinations patients received fell in weeks 1, 3, 5, 7, 11, 15, 19 and 23. The earlier regimen, radiotherapy, temozolomide, or both, was most often both.

The V end lost 1 base, the J end lost 15 bases, and 10 bases lay between the germline ends. Germline lookup yields CDR1 SGHAT and CDR2 FQNNGV. This CDR3 contains 11 residues. The protocol was immunoSEQ multiplex PCR, while the TCRdb copy is restricted to in-frame clones and leaves out a portion. The sample gives just over 80,000 clones, approximately 85% of which show up once; 2% to 2.5% is in the top ten. The TCR was taken from a man younger than 40 with glioma. Some clones in this sample may be carry-over from other donors' samples. This chain uses TRBV11-2 with TRBJ2-4; the D gene is possibly TRBD2 (6 bases). The sequences come from PBMCs, collected from a glioma patient whose treatment included an IDH1 peptide vaccine. CDR3 loop: CASSLGGVRYF. CDR3 in DNA: TGTGCCAGCAGCTTAGGGGGGGTAAGGTACTTC. The full variable domain, completed using reference TRBV11-2 and TRBJ2-4, is EAGVAQSPRYKIIEKRQSVAFWCNPISGHATLYWYQQILGQGPKLLIQFQNNGVVDDSQLPKDRFSAERLKGVDSTLKIQPAKLEDSAVYLCASSLGGVRYFGAGTRLSVL.